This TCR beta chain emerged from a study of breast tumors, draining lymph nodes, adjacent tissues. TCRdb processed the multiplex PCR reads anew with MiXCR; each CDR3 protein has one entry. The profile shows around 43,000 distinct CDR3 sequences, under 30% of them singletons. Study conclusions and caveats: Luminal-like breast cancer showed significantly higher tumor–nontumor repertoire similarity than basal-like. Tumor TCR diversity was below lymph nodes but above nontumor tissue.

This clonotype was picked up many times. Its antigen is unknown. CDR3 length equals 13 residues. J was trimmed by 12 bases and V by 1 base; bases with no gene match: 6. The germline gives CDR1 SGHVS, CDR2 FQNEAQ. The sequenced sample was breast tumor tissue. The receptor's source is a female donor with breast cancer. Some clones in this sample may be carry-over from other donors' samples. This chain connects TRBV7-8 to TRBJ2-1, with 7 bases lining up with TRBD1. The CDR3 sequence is CASSLGTQGWQFF. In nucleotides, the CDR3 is TGTGCCAGCAGCTTAGGCACACAGGGGTGGCAGTTCTTC.